This is a list of T cell receptor beta chains from one sample in a study of cytomegalovirus exposure and HLA in healthy donors. TCRdb keeps only in-frame clones here, not all; method: immunoSEQ multiplex PCR. Of about 70,000 clones listed, more than 80% are singletons. Sequencing was performed on PBMCs. Source of these receptors: a woman aged 30 to 39 in good health and CMV-seronegative. Each CDR3 is given with its conserved first and last residue. The order of the fields is V gene, D gene, J gene, clone size, CDR3 length, CDR3 protein, CDR3 DNA. A D gene is named only where the DNA matches it firmly. The listing skips clone size in some rows; elsewhere it reads once, few, many or a size class.

TRBV19	-	TRBJ2-1	-	13	CASSDRSYNEQFF	TGTGCCAGTAGTGACAGGTCTTACAATGAGCAGTTCTTC
TRBV25-1	TRBD2	TRBJ2-5	-	15	CASSPPGLAGGEQYF	TGTGCCAGCAGTCCCCCGGGACTAGCGGGAGGGGAGCAGTACTTC
TRBV5-4	TRBD2	TRBJ2-1	-	16	CASSLIGREAYNEQFF	TGTGCCAGCAGCTTGATCGGGCGGGAGGCCTACAATGAGCAGTTCTTC
TRBV7-7	TRBD2	TRBJ2-1	-	17	CASSLTLSGSGGNEQFF	TGTGCTAGCAGCTTAACCCTTAGCGGGAGTGGGGGCAATGAGCAGTTCTTC
TRBV18	-	TRBJ2-3	-	16	CASSPARGDGTDTQYF	TGTGCCAGCTCACCGGCCAGAGGAGATGGTACAGATACGCAGTATTTT
TRBV7-2	TRBD1	TRBJ2-7	-	13	CASSSDRGYEQYF	TGTGCCAGCAGCTCCGACAGGGGTTACGAGCAGTACTTC
TRBV10-3	TRBD1	TRBJ1-5	-	17	CAISEVQGGYSNQPQHF	TGTGCCATCAGTGAGGTACAGGGGGGATATAGCAATCAGCCCCAGCATTTT
TRBV5-6	-	TRBJ1-1	few	13	CASSPGLGGEAFF	TGTGCCAGCAGCCCGGGCCTCGGGGGTGAAGCTTTCTTT
TRBV27	TRBD1	TRBJ2-6	-	20	CASSLTPYGTETSGANVLTF	TGTGCCAGCAGTCTGACTCCCTACGGGACAGAAACTTCTGGGGCCAACGTCCTGACTTTC
TRBV6-4	TRBD2	TRBJ2-1	-	15	CASSALLAGGHEQFF	TGTGCCAGCAGTGCCCTGCTAGCGGGGGGCCATGAGCAGTTCTTC
TRBV4-2	-	TRBJ2-1	-	18	CASSQVTPGTGRYNEQFF	TGTGCCAGCAGCCAAGTGACCCCCGGGACTGGAAGATACAATGAGCAGTTCTTC
TRBV6-1	TRBD1	TRBJ1-4	-	14	CASRLGQGDEKLFF	TGTGCCAGCAGATTGGGACAGGGGGACGAAAAACTGTTTTTT
TRBV6-5	TRBD2	TRBJ2-5	-	14	CASSQGLAMETQYF	TGTGCCAGCAGTCAGGGACTAGCGATGGAGACCCAGTACTTC
TRBV5-6	TRBD2	TRBJ2-3	-	16	CASSSGLAVVPDTQYF	TGTGCCAGCAGCTCGGGCCTAGCGGTGGTGCCAGATACGCAGTATTTT
TRBV28	-	TRBJ1-1	-	13	CASSLQMNTEAFF	TGTGCCAGCAGTCTCCAGATGAACACTGAAGCTTTCTTT
TRBV2	TRBD1	TRBJ2-1	once	14	CASIGDRVYNEQFF	TGTGCCAGCATTGGGGACAGGGTGTACAATGAGCAGTTCTTC
TRBV6-1	TRBD2	TRBJ2-5	-	14	CASSEGGGRETQYF	TGTGCCAGCAGTGAAGGGGGAGGGAGAGAGACCCAGTACTTC
TRBV21-1	-	TRBJ2-7	once	15	CASSKPGLAIYEQYF	TGTGCCAGCAGCAAACCGGGACTAGCGATCTACGAGCAGTACTTC
TRBV7-6	TRBD2	TRBJ2-1	-	16	CASSPVALAGYNEQFF	TGTGCCAGCAGCCCCGTGGCCCTAGCGGGATACAATGAGCAGTTCTTC
TRBV6-1	-	TRBJ2-7	-	11	CASSETGRQYF	TGTGCCAGCAGTGAAACCGGGAGGCAGTACTTC
TRBV7-3	TRBD1	TRBJ2-1	once	15	CASSLGQGRGNEQFF	TGTGCCAGCAGCTTAGGACAGGGCAGGGGGAATGAGCAGTTCTTC
TRBV4-2	TRBD2	TRBJ2-3	-	16	CASSQLPSGSTDTQYF	TGTGCCAGCAGCCAACTCCCTAGCGGAAGCACAGATACGCAGTATTTT
TRBV5-6	-	TRBJ1-1	-	16	CASSLGGGVMNTEAFF	TGTGCCAGCAGCTTGGGGGGGGGAGTGATGAACACTGAAGCTTTCTTT
TRBV6-5	-	TRBJ1-6	-	16	CASSSLTGSYNSPLHF	TGTGCCAGCAGTTCACTGACAGGCTCCTATAATTCACCCCTCCACTTT
TRBV19	-	TRBJ2-7	-	14	CASSILGSSYEQYF	TGTGCCAGTAGTATTTTGGGCAGCTCCTACGAGCAGTACTTC